This T cell receptor beta chain was identified in a study of blood T cell repertoires in COVID-19. Produced via immunoSEQ multiplex PCR; TCRdb's table is partial and in-frame only. The sample carries 200,000 to 250,000 clones, about 79% recorded once. This CDR3 has 15 residues. V was pared by 3 bases and J by 2 bases, with 11 bases between. Germline V gene lookup returns CDR1 KGHDR and CDR2 SFDVKD. The chain recombines TRBV24-1 with TRBJ2-3; possible D gene TRBD2, 5 bases. Sequencing input: peripheral blood. This sequence originates from an older man with acute or convalescent COVID-19. Here the CDR3 DNA reads TGTGCCACCAGTGATACTCGGACTCCCACAGATACGCAGTATTTT. Its protein product is CATSDTRTPTDTQYF.